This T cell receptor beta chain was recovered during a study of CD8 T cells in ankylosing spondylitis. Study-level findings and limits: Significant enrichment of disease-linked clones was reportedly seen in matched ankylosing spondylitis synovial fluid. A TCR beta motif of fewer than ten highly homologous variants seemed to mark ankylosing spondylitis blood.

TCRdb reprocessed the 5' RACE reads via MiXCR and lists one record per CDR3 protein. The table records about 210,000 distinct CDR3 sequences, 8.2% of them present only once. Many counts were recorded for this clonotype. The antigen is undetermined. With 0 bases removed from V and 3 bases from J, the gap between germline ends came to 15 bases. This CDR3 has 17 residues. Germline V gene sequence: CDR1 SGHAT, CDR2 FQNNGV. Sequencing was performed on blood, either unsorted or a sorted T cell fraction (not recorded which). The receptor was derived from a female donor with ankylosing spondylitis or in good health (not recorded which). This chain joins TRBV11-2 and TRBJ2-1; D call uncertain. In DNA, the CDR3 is TGTGCCAGCAGCTTAGATCTTTTGGCAATTAGCTACAATGAGCAGTTCTTC. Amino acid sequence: CASSLDLLAISYNEQFF. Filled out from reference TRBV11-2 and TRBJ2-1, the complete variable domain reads EAGVAQSPRYKIIEKRQSVAFWCNPISGHATLYWYQQILGQGPKLLIQFQNNGVVDDSQLPKDRFSAERLKGVDSTLKIQPAKLEDSAVYLCASSLDLLAISYNEQFFGPGTRLTVL.